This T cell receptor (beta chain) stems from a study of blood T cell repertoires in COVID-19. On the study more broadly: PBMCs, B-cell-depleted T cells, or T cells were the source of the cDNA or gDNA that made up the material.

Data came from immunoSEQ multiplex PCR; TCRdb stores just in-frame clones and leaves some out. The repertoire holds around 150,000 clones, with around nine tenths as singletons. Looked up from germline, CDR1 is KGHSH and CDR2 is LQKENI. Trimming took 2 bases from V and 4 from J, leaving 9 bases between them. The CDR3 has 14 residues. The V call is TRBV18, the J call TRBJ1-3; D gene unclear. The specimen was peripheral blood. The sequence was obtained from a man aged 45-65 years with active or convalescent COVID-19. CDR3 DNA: TGTGCCAGCTCACCAGCAACAGACGGAAACACCATATATTTT. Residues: CASSPATDGNTIYF. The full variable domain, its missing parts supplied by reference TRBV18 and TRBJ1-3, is NAGVMQNPRHLVRRRGQEARLRCSPMKGHSHVYWYRQLPEEGLKFMVYLQKENIIDESGMPKERFSAEFPKEGPSILRIQQVVRGDSAAYFCASSPATDGNTIYFGEGSWLTVV.